The present T cell receptor beta chain was sequenced within a study of shared clonotypes between healthy human individuals. Overall study findings and caveats: Clonotype sharing across four donors was observed for about 5.2% of naive CD4 clonotypes. Non-shared clonotypes had lower generation probabilities than clonotypes shared by all four sorted-subset donors.

Per the study methods: Junction-only immunoSEQ data arrived without quality scores, meaning filtering differed. The table came from immunoSEQ multiplex PCR; TCRdb's copy has only in-frame clones and leaves some out. Clone size and V and J calls were adopted from that table, with D and trimming inferred from the DNA. Among about 1.5 million clones listed, around 95% were seen once. Trimming shortened V by 5 bases and J by 5 bases, and 6 bases separated the two germline ends. The length of the CDR3 is 11 residues. Germline V gene lookup returns CDR1 LNHDA and CDR2 SQIVND (reference sequence). Turning to this clone: The antigen is undetermined.

The sequenced sample was naive CD4+ T cells sorted from blood. The subset was: CD45RA+ positively selected. The chain uses TRBV19 and TRBJ2-5; D ambiguous. This sequence was found in a man under 40 in good health. CDR3 residues: CASSERETQYF. DNA for the CDR3: TGTGCCAGTAGTGAGAGGGAGACCCAGTACTTC.